This T cell receptor (beta chain) was retrieved from a study of Graves' ophthalmopathy and Graves' hyperthyroidism. V dropped 4 bases and J dropped 4 bases, with 22 bases sitting between them. The CDR3 loop spans 17 amino acids. The study amplified TCR beta CDR3 regions using RNA transcripts. First-round RT-PCR used HTBI primers; second-round multiplex PCR followed. TCRdb processed the multiplex PCR reads anew with MiXCR; each CDR3 protein has one entry. The sample contains 660,000 or so distinct CDR3 sequences, about two fifths of which appear only once. The rearrangement uses TRBV12-3 or TRBV12-4 and TRBJ2-5; D is ambiguous. The sequenced material came from peripheral blood. The source is an adult man with Graves' ophthalmopathy. CDR3 sequence: CASSSYTGLETGETQYF. The CDR3 nucleotides read TGTGCCAGCAGTTCATACACCGGGCTAGAGACCGGAGAGACCCAGTACTTC.